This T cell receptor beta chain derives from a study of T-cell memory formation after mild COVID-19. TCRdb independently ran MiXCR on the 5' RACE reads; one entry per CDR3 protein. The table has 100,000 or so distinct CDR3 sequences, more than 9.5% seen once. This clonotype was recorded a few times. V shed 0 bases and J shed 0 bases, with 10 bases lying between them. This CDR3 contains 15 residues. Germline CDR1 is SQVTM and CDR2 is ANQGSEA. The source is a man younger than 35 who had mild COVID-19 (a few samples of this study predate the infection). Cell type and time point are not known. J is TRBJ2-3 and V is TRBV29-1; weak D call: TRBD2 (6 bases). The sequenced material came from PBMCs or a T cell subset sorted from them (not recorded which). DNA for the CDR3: TGCAGCGTTGAAGAAACCGGGACTAGCACAGATACGCAGTATTTT. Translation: CSVEETGTSTDTQYF.